This TCR beta chain was profiled in a study of CD8 T cells in ankylosing spondylitis. Study conclusions and caveats: Blood from ankylosing spondylitis patients appeared to carry a characteristic roughly eight-variant TCR beta motif.

Each CDR3 protein gets one entry after TCRdb re-called the 5' RACE reads with MiXCR. The sample carries about 240,000 distinct CDR3 sequences, under 30% recorded once. Many counts were recorded for this clonotype. Its specificity is not known. The germline gives CDR1 WSHSY, CDR2 SAAADI. CDR3 length equals 14 residues. Trimming took 6 bases from V and 4 from J; bases not matched to a gene: 4. The TCR was taken from a male donor with ankylosing spondylitis or in good health (not recorded which). The gene calls are TRBV10-2 and TRBJ2-3; 10 positions match TRBD2. The source material was blood, either unsorted or a sorted T cell fraction (not recorded which). CDR3: CASSPLAGADTQYF. The CDR3 region has the DNA TGCGCCAGCAGCCCGCTAGCGGGGGCAGATACGCAGTATTTT.